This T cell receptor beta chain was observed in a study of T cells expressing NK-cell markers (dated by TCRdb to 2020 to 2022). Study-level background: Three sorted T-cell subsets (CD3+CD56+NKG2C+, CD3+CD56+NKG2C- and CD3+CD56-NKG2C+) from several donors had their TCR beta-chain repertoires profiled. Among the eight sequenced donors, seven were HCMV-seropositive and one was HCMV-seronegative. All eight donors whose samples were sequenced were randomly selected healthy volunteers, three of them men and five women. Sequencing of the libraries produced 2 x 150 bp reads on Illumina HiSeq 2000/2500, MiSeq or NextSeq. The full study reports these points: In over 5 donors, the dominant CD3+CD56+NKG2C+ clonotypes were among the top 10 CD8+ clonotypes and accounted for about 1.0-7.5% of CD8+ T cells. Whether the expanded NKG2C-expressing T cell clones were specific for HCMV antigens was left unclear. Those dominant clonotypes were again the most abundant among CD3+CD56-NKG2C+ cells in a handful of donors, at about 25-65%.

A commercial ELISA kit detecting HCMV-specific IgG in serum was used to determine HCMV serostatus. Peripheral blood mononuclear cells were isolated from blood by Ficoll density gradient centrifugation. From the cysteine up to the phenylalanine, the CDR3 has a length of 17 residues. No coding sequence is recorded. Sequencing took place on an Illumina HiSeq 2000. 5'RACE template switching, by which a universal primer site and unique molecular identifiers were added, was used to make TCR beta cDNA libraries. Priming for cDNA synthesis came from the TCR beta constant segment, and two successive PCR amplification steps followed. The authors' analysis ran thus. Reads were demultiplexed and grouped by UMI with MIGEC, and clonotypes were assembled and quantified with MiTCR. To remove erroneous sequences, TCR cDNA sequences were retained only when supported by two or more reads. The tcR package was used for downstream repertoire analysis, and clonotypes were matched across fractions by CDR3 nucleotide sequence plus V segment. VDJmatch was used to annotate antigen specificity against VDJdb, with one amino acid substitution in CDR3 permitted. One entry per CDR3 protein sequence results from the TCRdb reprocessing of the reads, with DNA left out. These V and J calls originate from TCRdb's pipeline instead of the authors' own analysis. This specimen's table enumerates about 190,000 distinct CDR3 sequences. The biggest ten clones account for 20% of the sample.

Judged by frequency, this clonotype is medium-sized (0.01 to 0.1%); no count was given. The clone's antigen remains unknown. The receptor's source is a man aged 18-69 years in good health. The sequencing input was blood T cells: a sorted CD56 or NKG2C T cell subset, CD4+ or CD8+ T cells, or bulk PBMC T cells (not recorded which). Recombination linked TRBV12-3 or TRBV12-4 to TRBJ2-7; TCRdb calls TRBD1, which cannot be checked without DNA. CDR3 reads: CASSPGTGEGISYEQYF.